The sequence of this TCR beta chain was determined in a study of blood T cell repertoires in COVID-19. Germline CDR1 reads SGHAT; CDR2 reads FQNNGV. V dropped 0 bases and J dropped 6 bases, with 11 bases sitting between them. The CDR3 totals 14 residues. TCRdb's copy holds only in-frame clones and misses some; the assay was immunoSEQ multiplex PCR. The sample includes about 440,000 clones, roughly 85% of them seen just once. This TCR was recovered from a young woman with acute COVID-19. This chain uses TRBV11-2 with TRBJ1-1; D may be TRBD1 (5 bases). Input material: PBMCs or T cells enriched from blood (not recorded which). CDR3 sequence reads: CASSLDRIGAEAFF. The CDR3 DNA reads TGTGCCAGCAGCTTAGATCGGATAGGGGCTGAAGCTTTCTTT.